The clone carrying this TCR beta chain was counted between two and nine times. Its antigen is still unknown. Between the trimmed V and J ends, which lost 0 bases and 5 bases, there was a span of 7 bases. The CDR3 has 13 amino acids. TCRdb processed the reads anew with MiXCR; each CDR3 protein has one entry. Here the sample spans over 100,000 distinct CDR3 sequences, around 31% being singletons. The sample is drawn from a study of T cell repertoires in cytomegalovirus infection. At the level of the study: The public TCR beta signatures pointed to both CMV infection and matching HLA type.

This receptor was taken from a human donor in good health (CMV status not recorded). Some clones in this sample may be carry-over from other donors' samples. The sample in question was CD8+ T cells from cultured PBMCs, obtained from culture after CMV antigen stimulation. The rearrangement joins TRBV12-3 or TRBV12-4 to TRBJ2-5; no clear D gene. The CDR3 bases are TGTGCCAGCAGTTTAGCGGGCTTGGAGACCCAGTACTTC. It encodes CASSLAGLETQYF.